Following are 5 T cell receptor beta chains from one sample sequenced in a study of cytomegalovirus exposure and HLA in healthy donors. It was with 60 Vbeta and 13 Jbeta primers that the PCR ran. Profiling relied on immunoSEQ multiplex PCR, and the TCRdb table lists in-frame clones only, not all of them. The sample has tens of thousands of clones, 60% to 80% seen once. Sequenced: PBMCs. These receptors were obtained from a woman in her thirties or forties in good health and CMV-seropositive.

This chain uses TRBV2 with TRBJ1-6; D remains unclear. V was shortened by 3 bases and J by 8 bases, with 11 bases between the two germline ends. This CDR3 has 14 amino acids. Germline loops: CDR1 SNHLY, CDR2 FYNNEI. CDR3 sequence: CASSEGSWDSPLHF. For the CDR3, the DNA is TGTGCCAGCAGTGAGGGCAGCTGGGATTCACCCCTCCACTTT. Full variable domain (outside the CDR3, taken from reference TRBV2 and TRBJ1-6): EPEVTQTPSHQVTQMGQEVILRCVPISNHLYFYWYRQILGQKVEFLVSFYNNEISEKSEIFDDQFSVERPDGSNFTLKIRSTKLEDSAMYFCASSEGSWDSPLHFGNGTRLTVT.

The chain recombines TRBV5-1 with TRBJ1-2, with 7 positions matching TRBD1. Germline CDR1 is SGHRS and CDR2 is YFSETQ. Germline trimming cut 0 bases from V and 4 bases from J; bases unmatched to any gene: 3. This CDR3 is built from 14 residues. The CDR3 nucleotides are TGCGCCAGCAGCTTGGTAGGGGGCCCCTATGGCTACACCTTC. Translation gives CASSLVGGPYGYTF. The full variable domain, rest sourced from reference TRBV5-1 and TRBJ1-2, is KAGVTQTPRYLIKTRGQQVTLSCSPISGHRSVSWYQQTPGQGLQFLFEYFSETQRNKGNFPGRFSGRQFSNSRSEMNVSTLELGDSALYLCASSLVGGPYGYTFGSGTRLTVV.

This clone is a singleton in its sample. This rearrangement joins TRBV2 to TRBJ1-4; TRBD1 might be the D (5 bases). This CDR3 contains 15 residues. The germline V and J ends were trimmed by 5 bases and 2 bases, with 12 bases remaining between them. From germline, CDR1 is SNHLY and CDR2 FYNNEI. In DNA, the CDR3 is TGTGCCAGCAGTAAACGGGACTCCACTAATGAAAAACTGTTTTTT. Protein: CASSKRDSTNEKLFF. The full variable domain, with the rest looked up from reference TRBV2 and TRBJ1-4, is EPEVTQTPSHQVTQMGQEVILRCVPISNHLYFYWYRQILGQKVEFLVSFYNNEISEKSEIFDDQFSVERPDGSNFTLKIRSTKLEDSAMYFCASSKRDSTNEKLFFGSGTQLSVL.

CDR3 protein: CASSQDRVSPNEKLFF. CDR3 nucleotides: TGTGCCAGCAGCCAGGACAGGGTTTCTCCTAATGAAAAACTGTTTTTT. The chain links TRBV7-9 to TRBJ1-4; TRBD1 matches 8 bases. The V and J ends lost 5 bases and 3 bases, in that order; junction bases with no gene match: 8. This CDR3 region has 16 residues. Per the germline V gene, CDR1 is SEHNR and CDR2 is FQNEAQ (reference sequence).

The chain carries TRBV6-1 and TRBJ1-1, with 7 bases fitting TRBD1. J was trimmed by 8 bases and V by 7 bases; bases with no gene match: 4. This CDR3 region has 11 residues. Germline CDR1 MNHNS, CDR2 SASEGT. CDR3 in DNA: TGTGCCAGCACCAGACAGGGAGAAGCTTTCTTT. It specifies CASTRQGEAFF.